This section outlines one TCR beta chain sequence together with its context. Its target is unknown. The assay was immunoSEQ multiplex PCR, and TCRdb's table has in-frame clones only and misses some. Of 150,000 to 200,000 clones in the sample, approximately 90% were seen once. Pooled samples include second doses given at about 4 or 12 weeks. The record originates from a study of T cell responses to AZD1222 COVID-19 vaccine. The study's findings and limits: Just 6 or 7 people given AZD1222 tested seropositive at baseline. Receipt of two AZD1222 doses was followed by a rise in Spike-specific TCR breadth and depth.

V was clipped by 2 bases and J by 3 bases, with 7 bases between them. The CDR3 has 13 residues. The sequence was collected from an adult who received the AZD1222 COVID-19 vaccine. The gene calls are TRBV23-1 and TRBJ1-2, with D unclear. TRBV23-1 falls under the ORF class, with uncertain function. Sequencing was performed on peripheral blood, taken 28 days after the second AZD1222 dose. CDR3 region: CASSQPKDYGYTF. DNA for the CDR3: TGCGCCAGCAGTCAACCTAAGGACTATGGCTACACCTTC.